These 30 T cell receptor beta chains came from one sample sequenced in a study of control samples from healthy donors and cancer patients. Clones were read by immunoSEQ multiplex PCR, and TCRdb kept only the in-frame ones, dropping some. The sample includes under 140,000 clones, 70% to 90% seen only once; the top ten take around 3.5%. The sample was PBMCs. These receptors came from an older woman with lung cancer.

This chain links TRBV27 with TRBJ1-1; possibly TRBD1 for D (5 bases). The CDR3 sequence is 15 residues long. CDR1 and CDR2 from the germline V gene are MNHEY and SMNVEV (reference sequence). The V end was cut by 4 bases, the J end by 2 bases, with 14 bases between. The chain's CDR3 is CASSSGGGHNTEAFF. The CDR3 nucleotides are TGTGCCAGCAGTTCGGGCGGGGGTCATAACACTGAAGCTTTCTTT.

This clone has only one observation. This same CDR3 is encoded by further DNA sequences in the sample. V is TRBV3-1 (or the pseudogene TRBV3-2) and J is TRBJ1-6; D ambiguous. This CDR3 has 15 residues. V lost 0 bases to trimming and J lost 8 bases, with 11 bases between them. In germline, CDR1 is LGHDT, CDR2 YNNKEL (reference sequence). The CDR3: CASSQEAGSYSPLHF. The CDR3 coding sequence is TGTGCCAGCAGCCAAGAGGCGGGGTCCTATTCACCCCTCCACTTT.

The J gene is TRBJ1-1, the V gene TRBV12-3 or TRBV12-4; D call uncertain. V gave up 1 base and J gave up 3 bases, with 3 bases separating them. The CDR3 is 12 amino acids. CDR3 coding DNA: TGTGCCAGCAGTTTAGAGTACACTGAAGCTTTCTTT. Translating gives CASSLEYTEAFF.

The chain links TRBV4-3 to TRBJ1-6; TRBD1 agrees at 7 bases. Germline V gene lookup returns CDR1 LGHNA and CDR2 YSLEER. This CDR3 comprises 15 residues. V shed 0 bases, J shed 7 bases, and the junction held 3 bases outside the gene matches. This chain's CDR3 is CASSQETGINSPLHF. The CDR3 nucleotides are TGCGCCAGCAGCCAAGAGACAGGGATCAATTCACCCCTCCACTTT.

This chain joins TRBV7-2 and TRBJ1-1, with no clear D. The CDR3 consists of 15 residues. Per germline, CDR1 SGHTA and CDR2 FQGNSA. V lost 3 bases and J 0 bases, leaving 11 bases between the germline ends. The CDR3 bases are TGTGCCAGCAGCTTTGGACCGGGGTTGAACACTGAAGCTTTCTTT. Translated, it gives CASSFGPGLNTEAFF.

CDR3 sequence (DNA): TGTGCCAGCAGTTTAAATGTAATTGAGGGGCAGTATTTT. It codes for CASSLNVIEGQYF. The chain joins TRBV27 to TRBJ2-3; possibly TRBD2 for D (5 bases). The CDR3 contains 13 residues. Germline CDR1 MNHEY, CDR2 SMNVEV (reference sequence). Trimming shortened V by 2 bases and J by 11 bases, and 14 bases separated the two germline ends.

This clone appeared a single time. The rearrangement joins TRBV9 to TRBJ1-4, with 7 positions matching TRBD1. V gave up 6 bases and J gave up 6 bases; unmatched junction bases: 8. This CDR3 comprises 14 residues. CDR1 and CDR2 from the germline V gene are SGDLS and YYNGEE. The CDR3 DNA is TGTGCCAGCACCTCCGGGACAGCGGATGAAAAACTGTTTTTT. Amino acids: CASTSGTADEKLFF.

V is TRBV5-1 and J is TRBJ1-1; 12 nucleotides agree with TRBD1. Trimming cost V 3 bases and J 0 bases; bases outside gene matches: 18. This CDR3 has 21 residues. Germline CDR1 and CDR2: SGHRS and YFSETQ. The CDR3 region has the DNA TGCGCCAGCAGCTCCTCCGGTTTTCAGGGACAGGGGGCCTCCATGAACACTGAAGCTTTCTTT. This codes for CASSSSGFQGQGASMNTEAFF.

This chain uses TRBV20-1 with TRBJ2-5; D ambiguous. This CDR3 is built from 11 residues. The V end lost 6 bases, the J end lost 1 base, and 6 bases lay between the germline ends. Germline V CDR1 and CDR2: DFQATT, SNEGSKA (reference sequence). The CDR3 DNA reads as TGCAGTGCGGGCACCCAAGAGACCCAGTACTTC. This gives the protein CSAGTQETQYF.

The chain carries TRBV5-1 and TRBJ1-4; possible D gene TRBD1, 5 bases. This CDR3 comprises 15 residues. Deletions cut 1 base from V and 4 bases from J, with 11 bases between. Germline V gene data show CDR1 as SGHRS and CDR2 as YFSETQ. CDR3 region: CASSLWGSVNEKLFF. Here the CDR3 DNA reads TGCGCCAGCAGCTTGTGGGGCAGCGTTAATGAAAAACTGTTTTTT.

This clone was detected once. The rearrangement joins TRBV19 to TRBJ1-1, with 10 bases aligning to TRBD1. Germline CDR1 is LNHDA and CDR2 is SQIVND (reference sequence). After removal of 3 bases from V and 2 bases from J, the junction contained 9 bases not matched to a gene. CDR3 length equals 17 residues. In nucleotides, the CDR3 is TGTGCCAGTAGTATTGTGGGGACAGGGGTGGGAAACACTGAAGCTTTCTTT. This codes for CASSIVGTGVGNTEAFF.

CDR3 DNA: TGTGCCAGCAGCGACCCGACTAGCGGGTGCACAGATACGCAGTATTTT. Its protein is CASSDPTSGCTDTQYF. V is TRBV21-1 and J is TRBJ2-3; the table calls TRBD2, which could not be checked here. TRBV21-1 has pseudogene status. The CDR3 is 16 amino acids.

The chain has TRBV6-5 and TRBJ2-1; no definite D call. Trimming pared 0 bases from V and 2 bases from J, leaving 8 bases between. CDR1 MNHEY and CDR2 SVGAGI come from the germline V gene. The CDR3 has 15 residues. This CDR3 is CASSYSPEAYNEQFF. In nucleotides, the CDR3 is TGTGCCAGCAGTTACTCGCCAGAGGCCTACAATGAGCAGTTCTTC.

This chain uses TRBV6-1 with TRBJ1-6; 7 positions match TRBD1. Germline V gene data show CDR1 as MNHNS and CDR2 as SASEGT. J was trimmed by 0 bases and V by 4 bases; bases with no gene match: 9. The CDR3 has 18 residues. CDR3 sequence (DNA): TGTGCCAGCAGTGTCGAAATCAGGGGGTCCTCCTATAATTCACCCCTCCACTTT. It yields the protein CASSVEIRGSSYNSPLHF.

V is TRBV30 and J is TRBJ1-1; 7 bases align to TRBD1. V was clipped by 2 bases and J by 3 bases; unmatched bases: 6. Germline V lookup: CDR1 GTSNPN, CDR2 SVGIG (reference sequence). There are 14 residues in the CDR3. Written as DNA, the CDR3 is TGTGCCTGGAGTACTAACAGGGGTGACACTGAAGCTTTCTTT. Translation: CAWSTNRGDTEAFF.

This chain links TRBV7-6 with TRBJ1-3, with D maybe TRBD1 (5 bases). Germline CDR1 SGHVS, CDR2 FNYEAQ. Trimming shortened V by 1 base and J by 2 bases, and 9 bases separated the two germline ends. The CDR3 length is 15 residues. The CDR3: CASSLGGAAGNTIYF. Written as DNA, the CDR3 is TGTGCCAGCAGCTTAGGAGGGGCGGCTGGAAACACCATATATTTT.

The rearrangement joins TRBV6-5 to TRBJ2-7; 7 nucleotides agree with TRBD2. V was pared by 4 bases and J by 0 bases, with 6 bases of the junction left unmatched. Germline V gives CDR1 MNHEY, CDR2 SVGAGI. The CDR3 extends over 15 amino acids. Here the CDR3 reads CASSLERGLSYEQYF. CDR3 nucleotides: TGTGCCAGCAGTTTGGAGCGGGGCCTCTCCTACGAGCAGTACTTC.

Here the CDR3 DNA reads TGTGCCAGCACCTGGACCAACACTGAAGCTTTCTTT. Its protein product is CASTWTNTEAFF. The chain links TRBV2 to TRBJ1-1, with D hard to call. This CDR3 has 12 residues. V gave up 7 bases and J gave up 2 bases, with 8 bases separating them. Germline V gives CDR1 SNHLY, CDR2 FYNNEI.

The V call is TRBV4-2, the J call TRBJ2-5, with 9 nucleotides matching TRBD1. This CDR3 is 14 amino acids long. V was pared by 0 bases and J by 9 bases, with 5 bases of the junction left unmatched. The germline gives CDR1 LGHNA, CDR2 YNFKEQ. The CDR3 DNA follows: TGTGCCAGCAGCCAAGAGGGACAGGGAAGTGCCCAGTACTTC. This codes for CASSQEGQGSAQYF.

This clone was observed a single time. V usage is TRBV7-2 and J usage is TRBJ2-1, with 9 nucleotides matching TRBD2. Germline assignment: CDR1 SGHTA and CDR2 FQGNSA. With V trimmed by 5 bases and J by 2 bases, 7 bases remained unmatched. CDR3 length: 16 amino acids. CDR3 sequence: CASSQESGGTYNEQFF. In DNA form, the CDR3 reads TGTGCCAGCAGCCAGGAAAGCGGGGGGACCTACAATGAGCAGTTCTTC. Looking up the rest from reference TRBV7-2 and TRBJ2-1 gives the full variable domain: GAGVSQSPSNKVTEKGKDVELRCDPISGHTALYWYRQSLGQGLEFLIYFQGNSAPDKSGLPSDRFSAERTGGSVSTLTIQRTQQEDSAVYLCASSQESGGTYNEQFFGPGTRLTVL.

The genes are TRBV6-1 and TRBJ2-2; D gene uncertain. Looked up from germline, CDR1 is MNHNS and CDR2 is SASEGT. The CDR3 has 16 amino acids. Trimming took off 0 bases at V and 0 bases at J, with 8 bases between the two ends. In nucleotides, the CDR3 is TGTGCCAGCAGTGAAGCAGGGCCCGCGAACACCGGGGAGCTGTTTTTT. It translates to CASSEAGPANTGELFF.

The rearrangement joins TRBV18 to TRBJ1-2, with a tentative D call TRBD1 (5 bases). V shed 3 bases and J shed 8 bases, with 7 bases lying between them. The CDR3 is made up of 11 amino acids. Germline assignment: CDR1 KGHSH and CDR2 LQKENI. The CDR3: CASSPGEGYTF. The DNA of the CDR3 is TGTGCCAGCTCACCGGGGGAAGGCTACACCTTC.

The CDR3 sequence: CASSPPRGEAYEQYF. CDR3 nucleotide sequence: TGTGCCAGCAGCCCCCCCCGGGGCGAGGCCTACGAGCAGTACTTC. The V call is TRBV7-2, the J call TRBJ2-7; D possibly uses TRBD1 or TRBD2 (5 bases each). This CDR3 is 15 amino acids long. Deletions cut 5 bases from V and 2 bases from J, with 16 bases between. In germline, CDR1 is SGHTA, CDR2 FQGNSA.

The count of this clone is one. The chain is built from TRBV12-3 or TRBV12-4 and TRBJ1-2, with a weak D call TRBD1 (6 bases). Trimming left V 6 bases short and J 3 bases short, with 11 bases between. This CDR3 has 13 amino acids. The CDR3 region is CASSFRTDYGYTF. For the CDR3, the DNA is TGTGCCAGCAGCTTTCGGACAGACTATGGCTACACCTTC.

The chain is built from TRBV5-1 and TRBJ1-4; TRBD1 aligns across 7 bases. The junction had 17 bases not matched to a gene; V was cut back by 4 bases and J by 5 bases. This CDR3 contains 18 residues. Germline CDR1 SGHRS, CDR2 YFSETQ. The chain's CDR3 is CASSVGTVPQPLNEKLFF. In nucleotides, the CDR3 is TGCGCCAGCAGCGTCGGGACAGTACCACAGCCCCTAAATGAAAAACTGTTTTTT.

This clone was detected a few times. The chain couples TRBV5-6 to TRBJ2-2; the match to TRBD2 covers 7 bases. CDR1 and CDR2 (germline): SGHDT, YYEEEE. Losses at the gene ends were 2 bases for V and 7 bases for J; bases not matched to a gene: 5. The CDR3 sequence is 14 residues long. CDR3 sequence reads: CASSFGLVGGELFF. CDR3 in DNA: TGTGCCAGCAGCTTTGGACTAGTCGGCGGGGAGCTGTTTTTT.

The chain has TRBV5-6 and TRBJ1-2, with 8 bases fitting TRBD1. CDR1 is SGHDT and CDR2 is YYEEEE in the germline V gene. The CDR3 has 15 residues. Trimming removed 4 bases from V and 8 bases from J; junction bases left unmatched: 13. The CDR3, as DNA: TGTGCCAGCAGCCCCGGGACAGGCTGGAGTGGAGGCTACACCTTC. The encoded protein is CASSPGTGWSGGYTF.

This clone was detected a few times. V usage is TRBV11-1 and J usage is TRBJ1-2, with a possible D match to TRBD1 (5 bases). This CDR3 is built from 13 residues. Trimming left V 5 bases short and J 6 bases short, with 13 bases between. CDR1 is SGHAT, CDR2 FQDESV, per germline (reference sequence). Here the CDR3 DNA reads TGTGCCAGCAGCCCACAGGCGGGGAATGGCTACACCTTC. It codes for CASSPQAGNGYTF.

The genes are TRBV3-1 (or the pseudogene TRBV3-2) and TRBJ2-1, with D perhaps being TRBD1 or TRBD2 (5 bases each). Germline V gives CDR1 LGHDT, CDR2 YNNKEL (reference sequence). The CDR3 contains 17 residues. The germline V and J ends were trimmed by 1 base and 1 base, with 14 bases remaining between them. The DNA for the CDR3 is TGTGCCAGCAGCCAAGGGGGCGGGCGCCTATCCTACAATGAGCAGTTCTTC. This codes for CASSQGGGRLSYNEQFF.

The rearrangement uses TRBV3-1 (or the pseudogene TRBV3-2) and TRBJ2-1; 12 bases are shared with TRBD2. The CDR3 is 17 residues long. J lost 9 bases, V lost 0 bases, and 9 bases had no gene match. Germline values: CDR1 LGHDT, CDR2 YNNKEL (reference sequence). CDR3 amino acids: CASSQEPTLLAGGEQFF. The CDR3 nucleotides read TGTGCCAGCAGCCAAGAACCGACCTTACTAGCGGGAGGTGAGCAGTTCTTC.